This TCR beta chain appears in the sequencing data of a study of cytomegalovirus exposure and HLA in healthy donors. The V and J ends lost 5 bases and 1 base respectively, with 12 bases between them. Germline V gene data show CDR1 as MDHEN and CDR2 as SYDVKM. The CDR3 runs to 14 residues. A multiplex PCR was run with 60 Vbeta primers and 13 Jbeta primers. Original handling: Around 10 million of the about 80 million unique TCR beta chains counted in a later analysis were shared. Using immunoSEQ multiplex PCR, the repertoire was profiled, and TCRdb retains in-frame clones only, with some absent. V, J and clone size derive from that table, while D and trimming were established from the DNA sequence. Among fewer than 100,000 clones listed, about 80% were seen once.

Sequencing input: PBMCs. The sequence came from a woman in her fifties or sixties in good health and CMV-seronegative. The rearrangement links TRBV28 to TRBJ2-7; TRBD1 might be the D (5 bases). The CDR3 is CASSPAQGSYEQYF. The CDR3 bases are TGTGCCAGCAGTCCGGCGCAGGGTTCCTACGAGCAGTACTTC.